The subject of this entry is one TCR beta chain. A few counts support this clonotype. It lacks a known antigen. Base quality data are lacking; no much larger clone is found one base away. The CDR3 starts with the cysteine, ends with the phenylalanine, and has 14 residues. The CDR3 DNA has 42 bases and is translated from base 1. Looking up the germline V gene (reference sequence) yields CDR1 MNHNY and CDR2 SVGAGI. The germline V end is reduced by 4 bases and the J end by 8 bases; junction bases left unmatched: 6. Sample time point, as interpreted from the label and publication: sample taken at primary tumor resection. TCR sequencing used whole RNA extracted from tumor and nontumor lung tissue, or from cryopreserved PBMC samples, without cell sorting. The donors were fewer than 90 patients from the lung TRACERx cohort who had early-stage, untreated non-small cell lung cancer. A patient was chosen for TCR sequencing only when enough RNA was available from at least two tumor regions.

This sample is part of a study of spatial heterogeneity in lung cancer (dated by TCRdb to about 2019). A note on the overall study: More beta-chain than alpha-chain transcripts were consistently detected, likely reflecting higher beta-chain transcript abundance. At surgery, both alpha and beta chains were TCR-sequenced in about 200 tumor regions, 64 matched nontumor lung samples and over 50 PBMC samples. In the raw uncorrected reads, each unique combination of TCR and UMI appeared more than ten times on average. In non-small cell lung cancer, the study made a quantitative comparison of TCR alpha and beta repertoires among multiple tumor regions, matched nontumor lung and blood. Nonsynonymous mutation counts, determined by whole-exome sequencing of tumor tissue, were related to TCR repertoire features.

The library relied on 5' RACE. Instrument used: NextSeq 500. To allow correction of PCR and sequencing errors, the TCR library protocol tagged every TCR cDNA molecule with a unique molecular identifier. The source study handled its data this way. TCR identification, UMI-based error correction and CDR3 extraction were all carried out with Decombinator tools. TCRs above a frequency of 2 per 1,000, corresponding to the top 1% of the tumor frequency distribution, were defined as expanded. Renyi diversity was computed with the R vegan package after each repertoire had been subsampled 100 times to 5,000 TCRs. To build CDR3 similarity networks, amino acid triplet string-kernel similarity was used, and CDR3s were connected when their pairwise similarity was above 0.82. TCRdb reran the public reads through fastp at Q25 and MiXCR, keeping productive beta chains. Entries are consolidated by CDR3 protein sequence, retaining the most common genes and DNA. In this record, the V and J calls reflect TCRdb's handling and not the investigators' own analysis. In all, the sample holds around 89,000 distinct CDR3 sequences, and about an eighth of those were seen once. The top ten constitute 35% to 45% of the sample.

On the study overall, not on this receptor specifically: Ubiquitous expanded tumor TCRs were detected in blood more often at tumor resection than at routine follow-up. Confirming at a functional level the hypothesis that regional TCRs recognize regional mutations was considered to require additional single-cell paired TCR alpha and beta sequencing.

The chain uses TRBV6-6 and TRBJ1-4; 8 nucleotides in the junction match TRBD1. The receptor was derived from a male donor with early-stage non-small cell lung cancer. The sequencing here drew on PBMCs, taken at surgery. The CDR3 here reads CASSSQGANEKLFF. The nucleotide sequence is given as TGTGCCAGCAGTTCCCAGGGGGCGAACGAAAAACTGTTTTTT.